There are many counts of the clone carrying this TCR beta chain. Its antigen remains unidentified. The data were obtained in a study of early T cells in non-severe SARS-CoV-2 infection. Overall study results and limits: Database matching using VDJdb favored anti-spike CD8 responses, with private and CD4 specificities left missing.

Germline V CDR1 and CDR2: SEHNR, FQNEAQ (reference sequence). Trimming shortened V by 0 bases and J by 2 bases, and 7 bases separated the two germline ends. CDR3 size: 14 residues. TCRdb re-called the 5' RACE reads through MiXCR, storing one row per CDR3 protein. The sample lists roughly 40,000 distinct CDR3 sequences, less than 7% occurring once. The source is an adult who was a healthcare worker with PCR-confirmed SARS-CoV-2 infection or an uninfected control (not recorded which). Sequences were obtained from whole blood. The chain combines TRBV7-9 with TRBJ1-1; D not certain. CDR3 DNA sequence: TGTGCCAGCAGCTTAGCATCTGTAAACACTGAAGCTTTCTTT. This sequence encodes CASSLASVNTEAFF. The full variable domain, completed using reference TRBV7-9 and TRBJ1-1, is DTGVSQNPRHKITKRGQNVTFRCDPISEHNRLYWYRQTLGQGPEFLTYFQNEAQLEKSRLLSDRFSAERPKGSFSTLEIQRTEQGDSAMYLCASSLASVNTEAFFGQGTRLTVV.